This TCR beta chain was identified in a study of CXCR3-negative and CXCR3-positive naive CD8 T cells. Study as a whole: The TRB read total, approximately 150 million, broke down to about 1.5 +/- 0.3 million reads per library. Overall study results and limits: When CXCR3-positive naive cells were set against CXCR3-negative naive cells, the former had more hydrophobic TRB CDR3s. TRBV-TRBJ usage was similar across naive CXCR3 subsets but distinct in memory cells. Comparably high diversity was seen in both naive subsets, and much lower diversity in memory CD8+ cells. Cryopreservation partially decreased CXCR3 expression, and most assays used fresh PBMCs.

CDR1 is SEHNR and CDR2 is FQNEAQ in the germline V gene (reference sequence). There are 14 residues in the CDR3. The authors prepared UMI-labeled TRB cDNA libraries by 5' RACE. TCRdb re-called the 5' RACE reads, yielding one record per CDR3 amino acid sequence without DNA. The sample totals some 140,000 distinct CDR3 sequences; its top ten clones hold just under 0.5%. As to this clonotype: Its antigen is undetermined.

The source material was naive CXCR3+ CD8+ T cells from blood. Subset meaning: CD45RO-CCR7+CD27+CD95- naive CD8+ T cells expressing CXCR3 (TNR3+). The receptor was isolated from a human donor in good health. Some clones in this sample may be carry-over from other donors' samples. The rearrangement joins TRBV7-9 to TRBJ2-7; the D gene TCRdb calls, TRBD1, cannot be checked with no DNA. CDR3 residues: CASSLATPWDEQYF.